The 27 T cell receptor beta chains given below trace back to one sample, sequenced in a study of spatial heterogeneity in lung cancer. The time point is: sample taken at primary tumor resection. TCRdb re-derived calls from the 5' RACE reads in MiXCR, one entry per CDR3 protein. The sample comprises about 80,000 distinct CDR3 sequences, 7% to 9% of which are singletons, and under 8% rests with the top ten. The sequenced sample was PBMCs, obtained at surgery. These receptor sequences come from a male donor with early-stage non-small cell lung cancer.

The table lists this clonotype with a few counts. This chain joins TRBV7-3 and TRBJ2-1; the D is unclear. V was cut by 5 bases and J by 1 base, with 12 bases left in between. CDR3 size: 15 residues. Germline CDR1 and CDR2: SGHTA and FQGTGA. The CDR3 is CASSIEEQSYNEQFF. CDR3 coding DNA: TGTGCCAGCAGCATAGAGGAGCAGTCCTACAATGAGCAGTTCTTC.

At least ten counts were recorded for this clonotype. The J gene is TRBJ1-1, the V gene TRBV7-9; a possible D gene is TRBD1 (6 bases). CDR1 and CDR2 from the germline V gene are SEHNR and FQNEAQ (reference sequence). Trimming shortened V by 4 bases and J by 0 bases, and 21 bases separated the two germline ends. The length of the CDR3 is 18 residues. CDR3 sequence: CASSSIYRDNTLNTEAFF. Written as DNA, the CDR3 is TGTGCCAGCAGCTCCATCTACCGGGACAACACACTGAACACTGAAGCTTTCTTT.

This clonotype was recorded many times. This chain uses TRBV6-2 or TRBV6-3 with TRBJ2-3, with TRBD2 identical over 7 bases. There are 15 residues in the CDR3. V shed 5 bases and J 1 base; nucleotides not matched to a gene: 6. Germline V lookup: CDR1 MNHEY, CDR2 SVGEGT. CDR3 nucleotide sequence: TGTGCCAGCAGTCCGGGCGGGAGAGGCACAGATACGCAGTATTTT. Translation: CASSPGGRGTDTQYF.

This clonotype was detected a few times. CDR3 sequence (DNA): TGCGCCAGCAGCTTGGAGCAGAGGAGGGCCGGGGAGCTGTTTTTT. Residues: CASSLEQRRAGELFF. The chain has TRBV5-1 and TRBJ2-2; maybe TRBD2 (6 bases). CDR1 and CDR2 (germline): SGHRS, YFSETQ. The CDR3 totals 15 residues. V was trimmed by 0 bases and J by 6 bases, leaving 12 bases between them.

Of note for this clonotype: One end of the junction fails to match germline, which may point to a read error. The CDR3 DNA reads TGTGCTAGCAGCTTAGTAGGGACAGGGAACACCGGGGAGCTGTTTTTT. Amino acid sequence: CASSLVGTGNTGELFF. The chain uses TRBV7-7 and TRBJ2-2; 8 nucleotides align to TRBD1. CDR1 and CDR2 (germline): SSHAT, FNYEAQ (reference sequence). The CDR3 runs 16 residues.

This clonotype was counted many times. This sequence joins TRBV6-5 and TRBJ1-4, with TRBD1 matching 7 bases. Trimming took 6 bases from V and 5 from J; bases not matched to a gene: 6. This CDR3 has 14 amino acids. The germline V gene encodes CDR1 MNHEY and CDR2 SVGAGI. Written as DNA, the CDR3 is TGTGCCAGCAGCCCGGGACAGAGAAATGAAAAACTGTTTTTT. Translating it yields CASSPGQRNEKLFF.

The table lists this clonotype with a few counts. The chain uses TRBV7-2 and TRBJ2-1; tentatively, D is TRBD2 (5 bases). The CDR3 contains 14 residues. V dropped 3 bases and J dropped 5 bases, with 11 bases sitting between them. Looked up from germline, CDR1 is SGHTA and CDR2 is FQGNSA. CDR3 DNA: TGTGCCAGCAGCTTCTTCCCGGGGAACAATGAGCAGTTCTTC. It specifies CASSFFPGNNEQFF. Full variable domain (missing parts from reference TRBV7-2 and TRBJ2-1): GAGVSQSPSNKVTEKGKDVELRCDPISGHTALYWYRQSLGQGLEFLIYFQGNSAPDKSGLPSDRFSAERTGGSVSTLTIQRTQQEDSAVYLCASSFFPGNNEQFFGPGTRLTVL.

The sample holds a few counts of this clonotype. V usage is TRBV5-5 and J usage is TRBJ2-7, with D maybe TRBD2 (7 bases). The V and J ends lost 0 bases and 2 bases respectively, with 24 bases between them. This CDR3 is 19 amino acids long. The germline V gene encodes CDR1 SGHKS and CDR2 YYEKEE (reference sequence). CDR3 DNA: TGTGCCAGCAGCTTGGGAGCTACAGGGCTAAGCGGGAAGGCCTACGAGCAGTACTTC. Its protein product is CASSLGATGLSGKAYEQYF.

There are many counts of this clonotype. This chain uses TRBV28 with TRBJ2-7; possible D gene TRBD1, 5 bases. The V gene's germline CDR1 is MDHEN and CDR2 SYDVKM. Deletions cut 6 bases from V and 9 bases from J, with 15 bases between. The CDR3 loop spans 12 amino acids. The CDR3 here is CASRTDSRGQYF. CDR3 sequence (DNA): TGTGCCAGCAGGACTGACAGTCGCGGGCAGTACTTC.

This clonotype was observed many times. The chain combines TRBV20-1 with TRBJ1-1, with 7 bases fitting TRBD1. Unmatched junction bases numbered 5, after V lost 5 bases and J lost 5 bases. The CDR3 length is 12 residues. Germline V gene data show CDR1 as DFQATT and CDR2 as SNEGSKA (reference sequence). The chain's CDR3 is CSAEGARTEAFF. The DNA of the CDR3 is TGCAGTGCTGAGGGGGCACGGACTGAAGCTTTCTTT.

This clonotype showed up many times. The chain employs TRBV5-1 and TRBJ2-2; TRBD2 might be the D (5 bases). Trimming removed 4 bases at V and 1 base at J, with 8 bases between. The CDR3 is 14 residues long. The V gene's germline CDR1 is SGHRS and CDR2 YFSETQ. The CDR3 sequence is CASSADWNTGELFF. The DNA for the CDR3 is TGCGCCAGCAGCGCGGACTGGAACACCGGGGAGCTGTTTTTT. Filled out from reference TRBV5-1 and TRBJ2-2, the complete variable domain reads KAGVTQTPRYLIKTRGQQVTLSCSPISGHRSVSWYQQTPGQGLQFLFEYFSETQRNKGNFPGRFSGRQFSNSRSEMNVSTLELGDSALYLCASSADWNTGELFFGEGSRLTVL.

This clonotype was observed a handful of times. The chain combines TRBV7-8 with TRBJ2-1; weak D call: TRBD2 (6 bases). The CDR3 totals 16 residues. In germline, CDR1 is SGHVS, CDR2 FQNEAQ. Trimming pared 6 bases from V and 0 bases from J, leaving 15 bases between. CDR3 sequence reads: CASRSLAVSSYNEQFF. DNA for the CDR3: TGTGCCAGCAGATCCTTAGCGGTATCCTCCTACAATGAGCAGTTCTTC.

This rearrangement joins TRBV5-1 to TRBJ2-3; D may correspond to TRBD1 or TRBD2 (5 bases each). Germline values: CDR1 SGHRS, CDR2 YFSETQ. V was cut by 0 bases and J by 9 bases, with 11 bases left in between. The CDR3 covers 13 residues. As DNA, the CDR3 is TGCGCCAGCAGCTTGGAGGGTAGGGACACGCAGTATTTT. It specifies CASSLEGRDTQYF.

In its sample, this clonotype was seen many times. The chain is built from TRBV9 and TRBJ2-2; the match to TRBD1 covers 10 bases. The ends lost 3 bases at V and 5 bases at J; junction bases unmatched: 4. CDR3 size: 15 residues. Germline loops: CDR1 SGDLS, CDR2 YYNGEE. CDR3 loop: CASSGGQGRTGELFF. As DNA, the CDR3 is TGTGCCAGCAGCGGGGGACAGGGGAGAACCGGGGAGCTGTTTTTT.

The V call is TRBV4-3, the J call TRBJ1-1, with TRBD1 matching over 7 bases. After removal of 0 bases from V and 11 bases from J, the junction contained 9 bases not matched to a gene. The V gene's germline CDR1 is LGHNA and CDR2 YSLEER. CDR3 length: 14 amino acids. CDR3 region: CASSQDPTGAHAFF. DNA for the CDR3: TGCGCCAGCAGCCAAGACCCAACAGGGGCTCACGCTTTCTTT.

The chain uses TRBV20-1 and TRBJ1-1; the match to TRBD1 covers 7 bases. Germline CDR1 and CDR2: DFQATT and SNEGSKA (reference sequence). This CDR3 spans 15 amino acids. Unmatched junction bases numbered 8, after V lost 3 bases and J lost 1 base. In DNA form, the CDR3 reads TGCAGTGCTAGGTTAGGGGGCACTAAGAACACTGAAGCTTTCTTT. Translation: CSARLGGTKNTEAFF.

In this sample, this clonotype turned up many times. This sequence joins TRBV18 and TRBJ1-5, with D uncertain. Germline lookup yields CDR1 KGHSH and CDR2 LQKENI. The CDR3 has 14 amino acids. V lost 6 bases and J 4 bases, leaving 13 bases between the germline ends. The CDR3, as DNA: TGTGCCAGCTCTCCGGGCAATCAAAATCAGCCCCAGCATTTT. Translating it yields CASSPGNQNQPQHF.

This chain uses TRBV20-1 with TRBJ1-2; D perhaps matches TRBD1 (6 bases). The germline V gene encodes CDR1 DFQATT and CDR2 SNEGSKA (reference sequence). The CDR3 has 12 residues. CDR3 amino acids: CRATGGIYGYTF. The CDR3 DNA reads TGCAGGGCAACGGGGGGCATCTATGGCTACACCTTC.

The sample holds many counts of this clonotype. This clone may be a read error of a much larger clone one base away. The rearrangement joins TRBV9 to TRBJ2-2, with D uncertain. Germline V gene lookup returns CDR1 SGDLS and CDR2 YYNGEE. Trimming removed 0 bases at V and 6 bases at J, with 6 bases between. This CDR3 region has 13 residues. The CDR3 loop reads CASSVGAPGELFF. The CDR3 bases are TGTGCCAGCAGCGTAGGGGCTCCCGGGGAGCTGTTTTTT.

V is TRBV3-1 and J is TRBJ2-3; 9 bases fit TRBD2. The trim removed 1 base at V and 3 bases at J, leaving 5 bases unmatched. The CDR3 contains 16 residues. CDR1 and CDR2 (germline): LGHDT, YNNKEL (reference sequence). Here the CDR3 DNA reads TGTGCCAGCAGCCAAGTGGCGGGAGGGCCAACAGATACGCAGTATTTT. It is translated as CASSQVAGGPTDTQYF.

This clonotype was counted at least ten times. DNA of the CDR3: TGTGCCAGCAGTCCTTACGAGACCCAGTACTTC. It encodes CASSPYETQYF. The gene calls are TRBV12-3 or TRBV12-4 and TRBJ2-5; unclear D gene. The length of the CDR3 is 11 residues. V was trimmed by 5 bases and J by 5 bases, leaving 6 bases between them.

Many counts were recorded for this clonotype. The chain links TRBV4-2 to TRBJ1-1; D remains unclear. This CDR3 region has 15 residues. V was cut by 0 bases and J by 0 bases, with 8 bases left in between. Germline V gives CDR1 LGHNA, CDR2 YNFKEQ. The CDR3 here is CASSQDPPLNTEAFF. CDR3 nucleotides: TGTGCCAGCAGCCAAGATCCCCCACTGAACACTGAAGCTTTCTTT.

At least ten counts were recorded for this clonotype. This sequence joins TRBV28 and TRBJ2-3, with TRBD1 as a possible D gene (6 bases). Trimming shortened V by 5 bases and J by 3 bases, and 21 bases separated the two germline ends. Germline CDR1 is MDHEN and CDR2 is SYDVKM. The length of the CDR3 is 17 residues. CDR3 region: CASSPITLQGTTDTQYF. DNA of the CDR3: TGTGCCAGCAGTCCCATTACCCTACAGGGAACGACAGATACGCAGTATTTT.

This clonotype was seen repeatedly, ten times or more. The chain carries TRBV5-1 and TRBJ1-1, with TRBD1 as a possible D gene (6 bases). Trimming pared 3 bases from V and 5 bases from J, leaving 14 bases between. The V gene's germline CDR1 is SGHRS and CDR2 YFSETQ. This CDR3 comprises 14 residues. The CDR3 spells CASSSLGGGTEAFF. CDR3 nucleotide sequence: TGCGCCAGCAGCTCCCTTGGAGGGGGGACTGAAGCTTTCTTT.

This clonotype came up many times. The chain's CDR3 is CASSPDGVEAFF. The CDR3 nucleotides read TGCGCCAGCAGCCCGGACGGGGTTGAAGCTTTCTTT. This chain connects TRBV4-1 to TRBJ1-1; no firm D call. The CDR3 is 12 residues long. Trimming cost V 4 bases and J 7 bases, with 10 bases left between them. From germline, CDR1 is MGHRA and CDR2 YSYEKL.

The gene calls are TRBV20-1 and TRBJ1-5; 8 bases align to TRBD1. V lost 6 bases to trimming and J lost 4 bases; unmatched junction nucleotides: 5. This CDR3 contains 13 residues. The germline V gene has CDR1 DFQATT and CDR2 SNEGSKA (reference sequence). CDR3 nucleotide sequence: TGCAGTGCCAGAACAGGGGGTAATCAGCCCCAGCATTTT. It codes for CSARTGGNQPQHF.

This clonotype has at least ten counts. The CDR3 region is CASRGHNTGELFF. The CDR3 DNA reads TGTGCCTCCAGGGGACACAACACCGGGGAGCTGTTTTTT. J is TRBJ2-2 and V is TRBV27, with D possibly being TRBD1 (6 bases). Germline CDR1 and CDR2: MNHEY and SMNVEV (reference sequence). The V end lost 11 bases, the J end lost 2 bases, and 12 bases lay between the germline ends. The CDR3 contains 13 residues.